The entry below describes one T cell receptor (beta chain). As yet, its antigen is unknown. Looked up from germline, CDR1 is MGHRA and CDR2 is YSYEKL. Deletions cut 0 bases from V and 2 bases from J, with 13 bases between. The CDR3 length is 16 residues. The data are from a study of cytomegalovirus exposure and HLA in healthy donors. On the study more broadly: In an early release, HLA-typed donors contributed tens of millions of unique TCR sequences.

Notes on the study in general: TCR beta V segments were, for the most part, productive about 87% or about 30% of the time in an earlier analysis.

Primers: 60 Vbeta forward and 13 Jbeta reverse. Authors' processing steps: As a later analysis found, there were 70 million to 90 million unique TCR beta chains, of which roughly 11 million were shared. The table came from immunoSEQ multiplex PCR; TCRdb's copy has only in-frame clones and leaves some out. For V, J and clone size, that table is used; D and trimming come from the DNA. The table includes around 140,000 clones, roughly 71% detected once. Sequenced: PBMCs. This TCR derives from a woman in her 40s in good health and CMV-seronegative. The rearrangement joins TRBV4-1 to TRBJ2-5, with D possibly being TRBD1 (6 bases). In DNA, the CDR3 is TGCGCCAGCAGCCAAGAAAAACAGGGAACACAAGAGACCCAGTACTTC. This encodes CASSQEKQGTQETQYF.